This TCR beta chain came from a study of beta chain features in type 1 diabetes. Study as a whole: Age, gender, cell numbers and subset yield matched between patients and controls. Study-wide results and limits: For cells with high TCR expression, cDNA sequencing could yield over-representation.

This clone was detected a few times. Antigen: not known. CDR3 length: 17 amino acids. Reverse transcribing all isolated RNA meant expressed TCRB transcripts were sequenced. The method was immunoSEQ multiplex PCR; TCRdb's version includes in-frame clones alone and lacks a portion of them. This table holds about 900,000 clones, about 17% found once. This chain links TRBV21-1 with TRBJ2-3; whether TRBD2, the table's D call, matches the DNA was not checked. TRBV21-1 is classified as a pseudogene. This TCR came from a woman aged 18-29 years in good health. Specimen: naive CD4+ T cells from blood. CDR3: CASSSLRPSGRWNTQYF. The DNA for the CDR3 is TGTGCCAGCAGCTCCCTAAGGCCCTCCGGGAGATGGAATACGCAGTATTTT.